The rows below give T cell receptor beta chains drawn from one sample of a study of Ad26.COV2.S vaccination and SARS-CoV-2 variants. Generated by immunoSEQ multiplex PCR, the TCRdb table keeps only in-frame clones and is missing some. The sample holds 45,000 or so clones, 65% to 90% seen once. This material consisted of peripheral blood, taken after recovery from COVID-19. The receptor set was obtained from a human donor who had recovered from COVID-19. Each CDR3 is given with its conserved first and last residue. The order of the fields is V gene, CDR3 protein.

TRBV5-1 CASSLEQPRTDTQYF
TRBV11-2 CASSFRGAGDTEAFF
TRBV5-1 CASSLASAQYYNEQFF
TRBV5-4 CASSLERQETQYF
TRBV19 CASSPRTGNTEAFF
TRBV5-1 CASSLAAVSTEAFF
TRBV30 CAWSNGREIQYF
TRBV5-4 CASSLGSSTEAFF
TRBV12-3/TRBV12-4 CASSSWTEAFF
TRBV10-2 CASSGDRDGYNEQFF
TRBV19 CASKQGWGANVLTF
TRBV19 CASSGRPNTEAFF
TRBV5-6 CASSGTGVGIQPQHF
TRBV7-8 CASSPIMGGRSVRQFF
TRBV7-9 CASSPPFRLAVYNEQFF
TRBV5-1 CASSLVAVQETQYF
TRBV29-1 CSVGDQPQHF
TRBV7-9 CASSSLDGPNTEAFF
TRBV14 CASSRDRKMNTEAFF
TRBV5-4 CASSFRASGGPSLDTQYF
TRBV6-5 CASSQGIEAFF
TRBV27 CASSFESRQNTGELFF
TRBV5-4 CASSLGGSGAETQYF
TRBV21-1 CASSKFRSQGANDGYTF
TRBV5-1 CASSLTGTGGEKLFF
TRBV12-3/TRBV12-4 CASTQGETQYF
TRBV5-1 CASSPRGELDTEAFF
TRBV19 CASTAPGPRGAYEQYF
TRBV4-1 CASRTLGGQQALHF
TRBV5-1 CASSSDGRSGELFF
TRBV28 CASIRTGAPGQPQHF
TRBV5-1 CASSLEATGVAGYTF
TRBV15 CATTGLGGSEQYF
TRBV6-5 CASDTSRGNSPLHF
TRBV19 CASSIPLEETQYF
TRBV19 CASSFLSGTGGGGYTF
TRBV5-1 CASSTTGQGVGDEQYF
TRBV7-2 CASSLTGVGTEAFF
TRBV6-5 CASSPPGLGGYTF
TRBV7-3 CASSLDMNTEAFF
TRBV2 CASSEFRSSGNTIYF
TRBV2 CASSGHDRGSYNEQFF
TRBV7-2 CASSPRRLAGGSEQFF
TRBV21-1 CASSHRGRRETQYF
TRBV11-3 CASSLDAGNEQFF
TRBV19 CASSARVYSGANVLTF
TRBV30 CAWSLQTEAFF
TRBV30 CAWSVGFAYEQYF
TRBV3-1/TRBV3-2 CASSRDRPGAQYF
TRBV3-1/TRBV3-2 CASSPAFWTSGLKRETQYF
TRBV25-1 CASNVAVQETQYF
TRBV6-5 CASSTGQGAVDTQYF